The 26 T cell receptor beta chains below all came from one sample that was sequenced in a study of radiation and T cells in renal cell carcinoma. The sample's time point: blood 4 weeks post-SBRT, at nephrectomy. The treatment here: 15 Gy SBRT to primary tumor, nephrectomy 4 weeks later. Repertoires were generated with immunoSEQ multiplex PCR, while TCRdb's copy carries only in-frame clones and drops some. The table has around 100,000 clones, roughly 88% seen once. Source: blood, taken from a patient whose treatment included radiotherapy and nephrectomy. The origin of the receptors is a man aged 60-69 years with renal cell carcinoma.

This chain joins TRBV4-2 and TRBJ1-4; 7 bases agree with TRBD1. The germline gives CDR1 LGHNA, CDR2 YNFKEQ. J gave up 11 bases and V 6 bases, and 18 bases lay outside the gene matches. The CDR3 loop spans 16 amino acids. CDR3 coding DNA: TGTGCCAGCAGGCTCCGTGACAGGGATAGTTTTAGTAAACTGTTTTTT. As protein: CASRLRDRDSFSKLFF.

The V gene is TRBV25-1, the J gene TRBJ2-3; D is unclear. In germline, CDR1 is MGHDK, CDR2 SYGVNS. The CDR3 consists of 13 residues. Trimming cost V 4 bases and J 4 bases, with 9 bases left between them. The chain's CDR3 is CASSGWAADTQYF. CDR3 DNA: TGTGCCAGCAGTGGATGGGCCGCAGATACGCAGTATTTT. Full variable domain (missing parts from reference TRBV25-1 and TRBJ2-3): EADIYQTPRYLVIGTGKKITLECSQTMGHDKMYWYQQDPGMELHLIHYSYGVNSTEKGDLSSESTVSRIRTEHFPLTLESARPSHTSQYLCASSGWAADTQYFGPGTRLTVL.

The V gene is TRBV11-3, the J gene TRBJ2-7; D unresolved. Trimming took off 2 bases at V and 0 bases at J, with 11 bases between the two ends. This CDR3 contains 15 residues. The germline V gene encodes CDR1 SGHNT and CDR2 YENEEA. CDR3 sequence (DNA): TGTGCCAGCAGCTTAAACCCGACTTCCTCCTACGAGCAGTACTTC. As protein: CASSLNPTSSYEQYF.

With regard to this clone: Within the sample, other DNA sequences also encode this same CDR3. The CDR3 DNA reads as TGTGCCAGCAGCCCCGGGACTAGCGGCTCCTACGAGCAGTACTTC. As protein: CASSPGTSGSYEQYF. This chain links TRBV6-5 with TRBJ2-7, with 11 nucleotides matching TRBD2. With 6 bases clipped from V and 0 bases from J, the junction kept 4 bases outside the gene matches. The CDR3 length is 15 residues. CDR1 is MNHEY and CDR2 is SVGAGI in the germline V gene.

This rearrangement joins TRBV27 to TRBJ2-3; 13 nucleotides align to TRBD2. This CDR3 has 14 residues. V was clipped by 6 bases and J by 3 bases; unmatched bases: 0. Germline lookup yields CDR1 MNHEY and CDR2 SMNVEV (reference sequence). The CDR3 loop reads CASRGLAGTDTQYF. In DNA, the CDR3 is TGTGCCAGCAGGGGACTAGCGGGAACAGATACGCAGTATTTT.

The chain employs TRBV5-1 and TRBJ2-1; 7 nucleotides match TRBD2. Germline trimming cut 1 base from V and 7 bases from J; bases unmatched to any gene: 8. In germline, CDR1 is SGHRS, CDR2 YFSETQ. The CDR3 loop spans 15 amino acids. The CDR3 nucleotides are TGCGCCAGCAGCTTGTGGGGGGGAGAGAGGAATGAGCAGTTCTTC. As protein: CASSLWGGERNEQFF.

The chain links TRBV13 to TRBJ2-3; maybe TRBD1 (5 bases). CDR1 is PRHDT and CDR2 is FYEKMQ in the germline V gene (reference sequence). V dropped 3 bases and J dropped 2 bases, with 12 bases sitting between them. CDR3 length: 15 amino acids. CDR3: CASSFRRVSTDTQYF. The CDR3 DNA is TGTGCCAGCAGCTTCCGCAGGGTCTCCACAGATACGCAGTATTTT.

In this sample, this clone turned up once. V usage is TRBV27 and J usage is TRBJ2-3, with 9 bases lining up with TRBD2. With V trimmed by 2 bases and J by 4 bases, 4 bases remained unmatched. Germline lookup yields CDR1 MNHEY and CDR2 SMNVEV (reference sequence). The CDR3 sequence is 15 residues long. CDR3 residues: CASSLVAGGPDTQYF. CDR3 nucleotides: TGTGCCAGCAGTTTAGTGGCGGGAGGGCCAGATACGCAGTATTTT.

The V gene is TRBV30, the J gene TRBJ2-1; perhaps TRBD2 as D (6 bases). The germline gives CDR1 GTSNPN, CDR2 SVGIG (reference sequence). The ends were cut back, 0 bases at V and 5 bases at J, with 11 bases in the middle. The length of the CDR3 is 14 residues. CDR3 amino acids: CAWSVRDWDNEQFF. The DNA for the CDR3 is TGTGCCTGGAGTGTTAGGGACTGGGACAATGAGCAGTTCTTC.

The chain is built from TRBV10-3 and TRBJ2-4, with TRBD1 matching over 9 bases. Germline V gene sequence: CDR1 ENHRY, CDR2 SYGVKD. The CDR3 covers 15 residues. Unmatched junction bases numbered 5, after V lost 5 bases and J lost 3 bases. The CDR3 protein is CAISTGTGYKNIQYF. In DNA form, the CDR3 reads TGTGCCATCAGTACCGGGACAGGGTACAAAAACATTCAGTACTTC.

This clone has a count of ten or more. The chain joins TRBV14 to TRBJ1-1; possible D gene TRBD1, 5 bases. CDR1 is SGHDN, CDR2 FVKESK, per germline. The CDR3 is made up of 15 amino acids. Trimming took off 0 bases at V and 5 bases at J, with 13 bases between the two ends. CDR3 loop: CASSQDWGRSTEAFF. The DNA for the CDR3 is TGTGCCAGCAGCCAAGATTGGGGGAGGAGTACTGAAGCTTTCTTT. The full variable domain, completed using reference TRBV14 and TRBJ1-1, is EAGVTQFPSHSVIEKGQTVTLRCDPISGHDNLYWYRRVMGKEIKFLLHFVKESKQDESGMPNNRFLAERTGGTYSTLKVQPAELEDSGVYFCASSQDWGRSTEAFFGQGTRLTVV.

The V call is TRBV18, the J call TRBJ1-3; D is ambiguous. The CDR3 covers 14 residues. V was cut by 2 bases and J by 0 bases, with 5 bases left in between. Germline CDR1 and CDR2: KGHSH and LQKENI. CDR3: CASSPAGSGNTIYF. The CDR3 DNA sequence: TGTGCCAGCTCACCAGCAGGCTCTGGAAACACCATATATTTT.

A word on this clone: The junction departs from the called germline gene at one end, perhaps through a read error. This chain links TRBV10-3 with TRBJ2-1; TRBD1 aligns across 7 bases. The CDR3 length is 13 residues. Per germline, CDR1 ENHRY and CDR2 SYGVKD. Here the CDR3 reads CAIGDKPGGEQFF. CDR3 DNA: TGTGCCATCGGTGACAAACCAGGGGGTGAGCAGTTCTTC.

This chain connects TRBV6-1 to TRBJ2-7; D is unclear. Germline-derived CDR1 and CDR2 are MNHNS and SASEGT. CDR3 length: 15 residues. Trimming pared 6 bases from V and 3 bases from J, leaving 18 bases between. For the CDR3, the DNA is TGTGCCAGCAGCGGTTCGGCTTCCGTTGGCTACGAGCAGTACTTC. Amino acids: CASSGSASVGYEQYF.

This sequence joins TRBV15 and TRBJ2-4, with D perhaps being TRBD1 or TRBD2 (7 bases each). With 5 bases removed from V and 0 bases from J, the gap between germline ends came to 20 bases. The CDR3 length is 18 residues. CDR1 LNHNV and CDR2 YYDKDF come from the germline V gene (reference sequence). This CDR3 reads CATSPDPGGELAKNIQYF. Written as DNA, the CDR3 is TGTGCCACCAGCCCAGACCCAGGGGGGGAGTTAGCCAAAAACATTCAGTACTTC.

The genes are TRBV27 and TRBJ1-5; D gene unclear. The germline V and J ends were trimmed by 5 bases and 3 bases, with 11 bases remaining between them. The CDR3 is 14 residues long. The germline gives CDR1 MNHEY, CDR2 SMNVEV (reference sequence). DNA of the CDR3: TGTGCCAGCAGTCGCAACAGTCTCAATCAGCCCCAGCATTTT. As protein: CASSRNSLNQPQHF.

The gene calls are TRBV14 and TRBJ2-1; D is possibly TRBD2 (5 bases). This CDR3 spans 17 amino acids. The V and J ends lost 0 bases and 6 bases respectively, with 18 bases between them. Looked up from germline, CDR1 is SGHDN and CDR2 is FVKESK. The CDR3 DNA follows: TGTGCCAGCAGCCAAGATGTTCGGCTAGCCAGACGCAATGAGCAGTTCTTC. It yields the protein CASSQDVRLARRNEQFF.

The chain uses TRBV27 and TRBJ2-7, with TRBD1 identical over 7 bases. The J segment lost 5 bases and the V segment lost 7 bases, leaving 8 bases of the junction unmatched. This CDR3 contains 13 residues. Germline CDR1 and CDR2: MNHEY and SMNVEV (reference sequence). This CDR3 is CASNDRVSHEQYF. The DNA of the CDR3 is TGTGCCAGCAACGACAGGGTGTCGCACGAGCAGTACTTC.

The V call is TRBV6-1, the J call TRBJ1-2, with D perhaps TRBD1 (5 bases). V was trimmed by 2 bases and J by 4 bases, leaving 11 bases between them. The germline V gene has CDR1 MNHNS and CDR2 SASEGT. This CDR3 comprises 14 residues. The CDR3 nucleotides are TGTGCCAGCAGTGAAAGTTCGACAGCCTATGGCTACACCTTC. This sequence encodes CASSESSTAYGYTF.

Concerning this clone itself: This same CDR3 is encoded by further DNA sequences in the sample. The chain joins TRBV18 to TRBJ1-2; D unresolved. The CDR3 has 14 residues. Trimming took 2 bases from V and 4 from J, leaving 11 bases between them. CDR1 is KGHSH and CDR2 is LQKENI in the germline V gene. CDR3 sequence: CASSPGGSSYGYTF. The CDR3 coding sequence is TGTGCCAGCTCACCAGGTGGCAGTTCCTATGGCTACACCTTC. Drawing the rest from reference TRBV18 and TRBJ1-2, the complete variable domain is NAGVMQNPRHLVRRRGQEARLRCSPMKGHSHVYWYRQLPEEGLKFMVYLQKENIIDESGMPKERFSAEFPKEGPSILRIQQVVRGDSAAYFCASSPGGSSYGYTFGSGTRLTVV.

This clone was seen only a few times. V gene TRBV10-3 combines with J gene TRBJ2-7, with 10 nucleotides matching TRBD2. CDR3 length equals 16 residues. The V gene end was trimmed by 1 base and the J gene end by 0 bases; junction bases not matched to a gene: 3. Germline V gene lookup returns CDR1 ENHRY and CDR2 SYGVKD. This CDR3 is CAISELLAGPSYEQYF. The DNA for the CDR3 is TGTGCCATCAGTGAGTTACTAGCGGGACCCTCCTACGAGCAGTACTTC.

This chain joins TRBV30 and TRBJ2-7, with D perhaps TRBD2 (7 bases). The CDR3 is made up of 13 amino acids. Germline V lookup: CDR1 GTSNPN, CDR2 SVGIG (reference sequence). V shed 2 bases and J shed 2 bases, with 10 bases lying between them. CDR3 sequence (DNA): TGTGCCTGGAGTCCGGGGGGCCCCTACGAGCAGTACTTC. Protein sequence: CAWSPGGPYEQYF.

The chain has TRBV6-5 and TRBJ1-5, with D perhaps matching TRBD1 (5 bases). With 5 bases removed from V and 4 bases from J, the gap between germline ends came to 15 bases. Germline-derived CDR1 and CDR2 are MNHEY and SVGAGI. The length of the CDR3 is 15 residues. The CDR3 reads CASSPSRVGNQPQHF. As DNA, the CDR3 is TGTGCCAGCAGTCCCTCCAGGGTTGGAAATCAGCCCCAGCATTTT.

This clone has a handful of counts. This CDR3 reads CASSLALGQGAIYEQYF. The CDR3 DNA is TGTGCCAGCAGCTTAGCGCTCGGACAGGGGGCTATCTACGAGCAGTACTTC. V and J are TRBV7-9 and TRBJ2-7; 11 bases fit TRBD1. J was trimmed by 3 bases and V by 0 bases; bases with no gene match: 7. CDR1 and CDR2 from the germline V gene are SEHNR and FQNEAQ (reference sequence). The CDR3 is 17 residues long.

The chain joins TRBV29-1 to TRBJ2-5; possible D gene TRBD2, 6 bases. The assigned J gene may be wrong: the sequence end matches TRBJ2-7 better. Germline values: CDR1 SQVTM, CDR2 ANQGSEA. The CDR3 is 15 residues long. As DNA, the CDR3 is TGCAGCGTTGAAGACGTGACAGTCTCGGGGGACGAGCAGTACTTC. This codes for CSVEDVTVSGDEQYF.

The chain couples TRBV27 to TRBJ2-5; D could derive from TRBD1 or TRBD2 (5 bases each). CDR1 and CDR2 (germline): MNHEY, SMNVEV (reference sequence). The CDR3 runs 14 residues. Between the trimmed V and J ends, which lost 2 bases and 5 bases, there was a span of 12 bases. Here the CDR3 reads CASSLRGEGETQYF. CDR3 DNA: TGTGCCAGCAGTTTAAGGGGAGAGGGTGAGACCCAGTACTTC.